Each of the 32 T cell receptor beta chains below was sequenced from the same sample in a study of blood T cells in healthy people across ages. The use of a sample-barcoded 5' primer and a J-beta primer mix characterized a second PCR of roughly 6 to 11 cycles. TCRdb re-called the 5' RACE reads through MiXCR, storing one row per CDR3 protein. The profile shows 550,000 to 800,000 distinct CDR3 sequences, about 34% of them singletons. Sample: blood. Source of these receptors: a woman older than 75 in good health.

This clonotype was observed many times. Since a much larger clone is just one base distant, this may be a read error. CDR3 in amino acids: CRAREGPYEQYF. The CDR3 DNA follows: TGCAGGGCTAGGGAAGGGCCCTACGAGCAGTACTTC. The J gene is TRBJ2-7, the V gene TRBV20-1, with no clear D. Germline V gene lookup returns CDR1 DFQATT and CDR2 SNEGSKA (reference sequence). This CDR3 is 12 amino acids long.

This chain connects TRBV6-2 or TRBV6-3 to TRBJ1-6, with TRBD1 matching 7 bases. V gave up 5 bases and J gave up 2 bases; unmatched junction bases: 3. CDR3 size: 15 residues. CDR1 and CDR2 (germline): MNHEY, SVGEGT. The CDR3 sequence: CASSITGAYNSPLHF. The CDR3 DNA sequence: TGTGCCAGCAGTATCACAGGGGCCTATAATTCACCCCTCCACTTT.

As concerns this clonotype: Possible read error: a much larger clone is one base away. The CDR3 DNA reads as TGTGCCAGCGGTTATTGGGGTGATGAGCAGTTCTTC. This codes for CASGYWGDEQFF. The chain has TRBV6-2 or TRBV6-3 and TRBJ2-1, with D hard to call. The CDR3 length is 12 residues. Germline assignment: CDR1 MNHEY and CDR2 SVGEGT.

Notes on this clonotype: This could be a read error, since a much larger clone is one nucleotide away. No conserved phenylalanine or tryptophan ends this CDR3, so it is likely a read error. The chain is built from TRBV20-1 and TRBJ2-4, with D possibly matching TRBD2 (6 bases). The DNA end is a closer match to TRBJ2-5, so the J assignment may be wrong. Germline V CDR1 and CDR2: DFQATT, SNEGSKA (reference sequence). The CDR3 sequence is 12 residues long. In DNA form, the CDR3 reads TGCAGTGTCACCGGGAGCGGGGAGACCCAGTACTGC. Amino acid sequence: CSVTGSGETQYC.

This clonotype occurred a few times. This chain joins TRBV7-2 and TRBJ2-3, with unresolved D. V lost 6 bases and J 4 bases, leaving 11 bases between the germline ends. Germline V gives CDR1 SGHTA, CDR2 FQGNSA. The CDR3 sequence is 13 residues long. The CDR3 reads CASSQELSDTQYF. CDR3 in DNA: TGTGCCAGCAGTCAAGAACTCTCAGATACGCAGTATTTT.

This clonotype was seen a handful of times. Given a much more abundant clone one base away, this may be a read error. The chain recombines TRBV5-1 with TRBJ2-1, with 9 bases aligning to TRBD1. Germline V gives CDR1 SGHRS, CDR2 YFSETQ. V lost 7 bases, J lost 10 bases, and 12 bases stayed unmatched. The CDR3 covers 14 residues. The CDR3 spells CASCSGTGIYEQFF. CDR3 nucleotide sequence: TGCGCCAGCTGTTCAGGGACAGGGATATACGAGCAGTTCTTC. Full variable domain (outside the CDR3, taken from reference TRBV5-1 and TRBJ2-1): KAGVTQTPRYLIKTRGQQVTLSCSPISGHRSVSWYQQTPGQGLQFLFEYFSETQRNKGNFPGRFSGRQFSNSRSEMNVSTLELGDSALYLCASCSGTGIYEQFFGPGTRLTVL.

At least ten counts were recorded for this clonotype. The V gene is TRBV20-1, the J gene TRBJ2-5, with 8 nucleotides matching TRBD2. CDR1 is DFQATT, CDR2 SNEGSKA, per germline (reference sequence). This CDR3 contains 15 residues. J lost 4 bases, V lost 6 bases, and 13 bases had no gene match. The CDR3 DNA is TGCAGTGCCGCCCTTGGAGCGGGGGAGGGAGAGACCCAGTACTTC. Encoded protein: CSAALGAGEGETQYF.

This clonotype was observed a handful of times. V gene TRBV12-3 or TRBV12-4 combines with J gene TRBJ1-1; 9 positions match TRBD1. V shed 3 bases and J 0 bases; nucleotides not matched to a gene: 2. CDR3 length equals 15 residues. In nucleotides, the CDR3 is TGTGCCAGCAGTTTCGGACAGGGGTTGAACACTGAAGCTTTCTTT. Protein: CASSFGQGLNTEAFF.

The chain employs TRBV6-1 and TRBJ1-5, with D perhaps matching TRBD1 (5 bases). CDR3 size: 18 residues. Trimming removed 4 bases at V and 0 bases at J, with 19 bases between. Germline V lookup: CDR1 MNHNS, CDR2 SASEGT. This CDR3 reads CASSGGVQILISNQPQHF. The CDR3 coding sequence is TGTGCCAGCAGTGGGGGGGTACAGATTTTGATTAGCAATCAGCCCCAGCATTTT.

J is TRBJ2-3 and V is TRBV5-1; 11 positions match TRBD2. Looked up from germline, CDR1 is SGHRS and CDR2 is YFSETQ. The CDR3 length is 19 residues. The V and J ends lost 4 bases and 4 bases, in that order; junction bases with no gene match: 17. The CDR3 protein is CASSAWASSGRLSADTQYF. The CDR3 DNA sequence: TGCGCCAGCAGCGCATGGGCCTCTAGCGGGAGGCTTAGCGCAGATACGCAGTATTTT.

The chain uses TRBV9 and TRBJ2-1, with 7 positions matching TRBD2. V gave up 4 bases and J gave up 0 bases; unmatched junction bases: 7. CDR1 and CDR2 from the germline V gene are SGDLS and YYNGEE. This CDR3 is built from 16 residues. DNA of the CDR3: TGTGCCAGCAGCATCTCAGCGGGAAGCTCCTACAATGAGCAGTTCTTC. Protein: CASSISAGSSYNEQFF.

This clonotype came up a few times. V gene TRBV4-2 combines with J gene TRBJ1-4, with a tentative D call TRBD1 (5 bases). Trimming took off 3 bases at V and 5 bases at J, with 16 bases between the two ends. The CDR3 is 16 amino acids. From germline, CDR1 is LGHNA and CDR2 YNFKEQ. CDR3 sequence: CASSQGNRKPNEKLFF. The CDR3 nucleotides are TGTGCCAGCAGCCAGGGGAACAGGAAACCGAATGAAAAACTGTTTTTT.

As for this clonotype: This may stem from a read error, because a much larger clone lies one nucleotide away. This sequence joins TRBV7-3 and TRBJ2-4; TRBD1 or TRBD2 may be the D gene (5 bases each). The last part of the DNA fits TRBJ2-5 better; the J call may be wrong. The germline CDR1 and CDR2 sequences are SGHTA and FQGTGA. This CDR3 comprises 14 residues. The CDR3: CASSWGPHEETQYF. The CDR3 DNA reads TGTGCCAGCAGCTGGGGACCTCACGAAGAGACCCAGTACTTC.

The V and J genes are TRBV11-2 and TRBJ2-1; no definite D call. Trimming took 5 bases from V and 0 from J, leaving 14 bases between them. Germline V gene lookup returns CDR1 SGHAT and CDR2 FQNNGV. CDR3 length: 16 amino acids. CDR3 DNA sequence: TGTGCCAGCAGCCACCTCGACGGAAGCTCCTACAATGAGCAGTTCTTC. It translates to CASSHLDGSSYNEQFF. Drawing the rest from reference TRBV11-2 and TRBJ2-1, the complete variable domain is EAGVAQSPRYKIIEKRQSVAFWCNPISGHATLYWYQQILGQGPKLLIQFQNNGVVDDSQLPKDRFSAERLKGVDSTLKIQPAKLEDSAVYLCASSHLDGSSYNEQFFGPGTRLTVL.

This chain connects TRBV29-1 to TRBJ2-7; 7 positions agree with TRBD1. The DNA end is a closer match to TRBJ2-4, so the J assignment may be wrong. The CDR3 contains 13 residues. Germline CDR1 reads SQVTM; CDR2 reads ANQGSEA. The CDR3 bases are TGCAGCGCTGGACCAGACAGGGAGATCATTCAGTACTTC. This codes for CSAGPDREIIQYF.

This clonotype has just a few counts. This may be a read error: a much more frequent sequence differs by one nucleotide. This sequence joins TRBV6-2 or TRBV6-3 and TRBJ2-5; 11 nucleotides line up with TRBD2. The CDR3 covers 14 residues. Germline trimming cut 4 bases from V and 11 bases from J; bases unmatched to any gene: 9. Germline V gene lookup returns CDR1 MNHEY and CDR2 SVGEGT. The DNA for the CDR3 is TGTGCCAGCAGTTCGACTAGCGGGACTCCTTCGCAGTACTTC. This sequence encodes CASSSTSGTPSQYF.

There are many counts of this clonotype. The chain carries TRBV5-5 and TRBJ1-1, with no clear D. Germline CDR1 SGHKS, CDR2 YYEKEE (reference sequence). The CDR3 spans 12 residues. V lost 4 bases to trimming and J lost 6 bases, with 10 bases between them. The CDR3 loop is CASSPYFAEAFF. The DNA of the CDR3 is TGTGCCAGCAGCCCCTATTTCGCTGAAGCTTTCTTT.

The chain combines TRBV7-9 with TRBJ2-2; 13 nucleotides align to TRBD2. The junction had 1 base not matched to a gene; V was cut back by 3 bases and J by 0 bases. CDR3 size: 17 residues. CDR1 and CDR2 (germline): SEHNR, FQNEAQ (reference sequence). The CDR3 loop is CASSFGLAGANTGELFF. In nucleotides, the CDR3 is TGTGCCAGCAGCTTCGGACTAGCGGGAGCGAACACCGGGGAGCTGTTTTTT. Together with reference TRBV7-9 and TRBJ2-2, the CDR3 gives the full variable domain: DTGVSQNPRHKITKRGQNVTFRCDPISEHNRLYWYRQTLGQGPEFLTYFQNEAQLEKSRLLSDRFSAERPKGSFSTLEIQRTEQGDSAMYLCASSFGLAGANTGELFFGEGSRLTVL.

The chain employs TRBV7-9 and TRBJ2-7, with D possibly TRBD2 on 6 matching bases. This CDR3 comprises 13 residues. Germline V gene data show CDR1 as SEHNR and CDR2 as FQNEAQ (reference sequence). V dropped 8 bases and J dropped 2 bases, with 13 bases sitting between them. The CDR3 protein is CASGGSGPYEQYF. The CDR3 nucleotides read TGTGCCAGCGGAGGGTCGGGACCCTACGAGCAGTACTTC.

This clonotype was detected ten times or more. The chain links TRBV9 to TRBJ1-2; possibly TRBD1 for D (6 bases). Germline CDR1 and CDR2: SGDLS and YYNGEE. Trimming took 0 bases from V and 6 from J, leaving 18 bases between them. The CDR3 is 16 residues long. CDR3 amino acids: CASSVASVGGINGYTF. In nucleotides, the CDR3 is TGTGCCAGCAGCGTAGCATCGGTAGGGGGTATTAATGGCTACACCTTC.

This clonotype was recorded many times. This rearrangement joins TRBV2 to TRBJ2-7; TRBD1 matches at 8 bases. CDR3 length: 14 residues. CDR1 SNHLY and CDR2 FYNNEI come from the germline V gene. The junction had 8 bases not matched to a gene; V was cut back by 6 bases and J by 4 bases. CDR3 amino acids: CASRLDGTGYEQYF. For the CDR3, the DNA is TGTGCCAGCAGGTTAGACGGGACAGGTTACGAGCAGTACTTC.

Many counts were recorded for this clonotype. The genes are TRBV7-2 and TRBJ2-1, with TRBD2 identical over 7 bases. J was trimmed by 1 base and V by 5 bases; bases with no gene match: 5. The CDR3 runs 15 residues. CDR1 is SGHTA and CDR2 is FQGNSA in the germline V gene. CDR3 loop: CASSTDGGSYNEQFF. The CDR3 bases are TGTGCCAGCAGCACAGACGGGGGGTCCTACAATGAGCAGTTCTTC. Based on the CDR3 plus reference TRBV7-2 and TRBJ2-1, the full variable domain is GAGVSQSPSNKVTEKGKDVELRCDPISGHTALYWYRQSLGQGLEFLIYFQGNSAPDKSGLPSDRFSAERTGGSVSTLTIQRTQQEDSAVYLCASSTDGGSYNEQFFGPGTRLTVL.

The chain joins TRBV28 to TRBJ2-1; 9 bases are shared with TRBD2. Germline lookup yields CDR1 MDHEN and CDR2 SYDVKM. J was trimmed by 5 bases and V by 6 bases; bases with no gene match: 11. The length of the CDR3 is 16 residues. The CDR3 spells CASSEPGLATNNEQFF. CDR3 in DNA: TGTGCCAGCAGCGAACCGGGACTAGCTACCAACAATGAGCAGTTCTTC.

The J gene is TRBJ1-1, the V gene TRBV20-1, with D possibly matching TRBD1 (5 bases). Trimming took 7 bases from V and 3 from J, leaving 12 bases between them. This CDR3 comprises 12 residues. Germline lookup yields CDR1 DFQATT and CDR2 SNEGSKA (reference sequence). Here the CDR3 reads CSGGPFDTEAFF. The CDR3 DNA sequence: TGCAGTGGGGGACCCTTCGACACTGAAGCTTTCTTT.

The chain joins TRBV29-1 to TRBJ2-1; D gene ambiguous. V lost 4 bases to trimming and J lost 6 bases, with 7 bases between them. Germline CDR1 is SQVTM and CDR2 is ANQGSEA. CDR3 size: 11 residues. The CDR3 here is CSVVWGNEQFF. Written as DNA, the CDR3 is TGCAGCGTTGTTTGGGGCAATGAGCAGTTCTTC.

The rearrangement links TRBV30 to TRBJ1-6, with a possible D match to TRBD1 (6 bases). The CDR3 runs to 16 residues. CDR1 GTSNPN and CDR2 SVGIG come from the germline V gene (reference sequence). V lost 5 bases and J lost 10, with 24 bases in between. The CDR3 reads CAWGPHNEGDRSPLHF. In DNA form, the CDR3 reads TGTGCCTGGGGACCCCACAATGAGGGGGATAGGTCACCCCTCCACTTT.

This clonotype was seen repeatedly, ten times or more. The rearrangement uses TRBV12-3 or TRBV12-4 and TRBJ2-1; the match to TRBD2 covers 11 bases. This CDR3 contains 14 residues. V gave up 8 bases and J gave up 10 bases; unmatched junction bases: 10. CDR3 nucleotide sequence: TGTGCCAGCTCTCGTAGCGGGGGGGATAGGGAGCAGTTCTTC. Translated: CASSRSGGDREQFF.

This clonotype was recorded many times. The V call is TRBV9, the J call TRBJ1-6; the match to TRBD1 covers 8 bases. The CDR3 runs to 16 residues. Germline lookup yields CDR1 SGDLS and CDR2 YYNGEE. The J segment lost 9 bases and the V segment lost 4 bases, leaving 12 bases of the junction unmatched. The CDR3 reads CASSPSLRDRFSPLHF. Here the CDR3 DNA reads TGTGCCAGCAGCCCTAGCCTCCGGGACAGGTTTTCACCCCTCCACTTT.

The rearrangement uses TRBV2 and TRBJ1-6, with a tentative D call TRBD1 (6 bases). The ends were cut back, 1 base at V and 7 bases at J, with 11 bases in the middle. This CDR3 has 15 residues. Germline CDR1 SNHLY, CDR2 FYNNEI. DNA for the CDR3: TGTGCCAGCAGTGAAGGAGGGGGATCGAATTCACCCCTCCACTTT. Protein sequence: CASSEGGGSNSPLHF.

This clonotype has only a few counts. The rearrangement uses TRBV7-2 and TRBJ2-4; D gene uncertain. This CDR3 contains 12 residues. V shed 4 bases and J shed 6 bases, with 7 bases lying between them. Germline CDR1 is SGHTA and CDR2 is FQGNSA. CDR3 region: CASSSPPNIQYF. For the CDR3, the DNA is TGTGCCAGCAGCTCCCCACCAAACATTCAGTACTTC.

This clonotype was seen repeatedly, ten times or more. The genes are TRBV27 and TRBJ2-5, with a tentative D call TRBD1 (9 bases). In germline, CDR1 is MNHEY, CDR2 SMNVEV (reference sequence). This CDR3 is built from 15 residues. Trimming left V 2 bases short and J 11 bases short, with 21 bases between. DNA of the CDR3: TGTGCCAGCAGTTTAGACTACAGGGGGCGGGGGGAGCAGTACTTC. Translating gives CASSLDYRGRGEQYF.

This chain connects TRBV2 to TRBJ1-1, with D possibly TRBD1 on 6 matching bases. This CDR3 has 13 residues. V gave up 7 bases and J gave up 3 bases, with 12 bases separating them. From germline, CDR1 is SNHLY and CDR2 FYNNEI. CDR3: CASNPGADTEAFF. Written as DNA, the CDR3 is TGTGCCAGCAATCCGGGGGCGGACACTGAAGCTTTCTTT.